Given below is one T cell receptor beta chain in context. Antigen specificity is unknown. Among participants with HIV, every one received treatment in the United States. They ran version v3.0 of the immunoSEQ assay at survey level. The data were produced by immunoSEQ multiplex PCR, yet TCRdb's version contains in-frame clones alone and is incomplete. The sample contains 28,000 or so clones, roughly 84% of which appear only once. These data belong to a study of long-term antiretroviral therapy in people with HIV. Study as a whole: The 2015 immediate-ART recommendation was preceded by the earliest samples by about a decade.

The length of the CDR3 is 14 residues. V was trimmed by 4 bases and J by 6 bases, leaving 14 bases between them. Germline V gene data show CDR1 as SGHRS and CDR2 as YFSETQ. General study findings and limits: ART was followed by higher diversity that remained below transplant donor controls.

The clonotype comes from a young man with HIV. The specimen was unsorted PBMCs, collected 0.4 years after starting antiretroviral therapy. J is TRBJ2-1 and V is TRBV5-1; tentatively, D is TRBD1 or TRBD2 (5 bases each). CDR3 protein: CASSPGSEPNEQFF. The DNA for the CDR3 is TGCGCCAGCAGCCCAGGGAGTGAGCCCAATGAGCAGTTCTTC.